The 23 T cell receptor beta chains reported below all come from one sample, sequenced in a study of blood T cells in healthy people across ages (dated by TCRdb to 2014 to 2015). Library preparation used 5' RACE. The run used an Illumina HiSeq 2500. The second PCR ran for about 6 to 11 cycles and used a J-beta primer mix along with a sample-barcoded 5' primer. TCRdb passed the public sequencing reads through fastp at Q25 and MiXCR, retaining productive beta sequences. Every distinct CDR3 protein forms one entry, paired with its most common genes and DNA. Here the sample has fewer than 1,200,000 distinct CDR3 sequences; almost 25% occur a single time. The ten most abundant clones make up approximately 0.75% of the sample. This sample also belongs to another study, concerning T cells of mothers and their children.

Sample: blood. These receptors were taken from a girl between 2 and 10 years old in good health.

The chain has TRBV28 and TRBJ2-2; 7 nucleotides match TRBD2. V shed 3 bases, J shed 7 bases, and the junction held 5 bases outside the gene matches. The CDR3 runs to 14 residues. Germline CDR1 reads MDHEN; CDR2 reads SYDVKM. In nucleotides, the CDR3 is TGTGCCAGCAGTTTCGCGGGAGTGGGCGGGGAGCTGTTTTTT. Translated, it gives CASSFAGVGGELFF. The full variable domain, in which reference TRBV28 and TRBJ2-2 provide the parts outside the CDR3, is DVKVTQSSRYLVKRTGEKVFLECVQDMDHENMFWYRQDPGLGLRLIYFSYDVKMKEKGDIPEGYSVSREKKERFSLILESASTNQTSMYLCASSFAGVGGELFFGEGSRLTVL.

The rearrangement uses TRBV9 and TRBJ1-1, with 11 bases fitting TRBD1. Germline assignment: CDR1 SGDLS and CDR2 YYNGEE. V trimming: 0 bases; J trimming: 4 bases; junction bases outside the gene matches: 5. This CDR3 is 16 amino acids long. The CDR3 region is CASSVVGTGGFTEAFF. CDR3 DNA sequence: TGTGCCAGCAGCGTAGTTGGGACAGGGGGTTTCACTGAAGCTTTCTTT.

The rearrangement links TRBV12-3 or TRBV12-4 to TRBJ1-6, with 9 bases lining up with TRBD1. V was pared by 6 bases and J by 10 bases, with 7 bases of the junction left unmatched. This CDR3 contains 14 residues. CDR3 residues: CASRSGTGYSPLHF. In DNA, the CDR3 is TGTGCCAGCAGGTCCGGGACAGGGTACTCACCCCTCCACTTT.

V and J are TRBV13 and TRBJ2-7, with D perhaps matching TRBD1 or TRBD2 (5 bases each). The germline CDR1 and CDR2 sequences are PRHDT and FYEKMQ (reference sequence). V lost 5 bases and J lost 7, with 15 bases in between. The CDR3 is made up of 13 amino acids. CDR3 residues: CASSPDSSGEQYF. CDR3 nucleotides: TGTGCCAGCAGCCCTGACAGTTCGGGGGAGCAGTACTTC.

The chain couples TRBV5-1 to TRBJ1-1, with TRBD1 identical over 7 bases. The CDR3 has 14 residues. Unmatched junction bases numbered 7, after V lost 5 bases and J lost 3 bases. Germline assignment: CDR1 SGHRS and CDR2 YFSETQ. The CDR3 region has the DNA TGCGCCAGCAGTGAGGGGGCGTGGGACACTGAAGCTTTCTTT. Protein product: CASSEGAWDTEAFF.

The V call is TRBV20-1, the J call TRBJ2-5; D gene uncertain. CDR1 and CDR2 (germline): DFQATT, SNEGSKA (reference sequence). V was clipped by 6 bases and J by 1 base, with 12 bases between them. This CDR3 has 13 residues. CDR3 DNA: TGCAGTGCCCCCAGCAGGATCCAAGAGACCCAGTACTTC. This translates into CSAPSRIQETQYF.

This clonotype came up a few times. The junction does not match germline at one end; this may be a read error. The chain recombines TRBV4-1 with TRBJ2-3; weak D call: TRBD2 (7 bases). There are 13 residues in the CDR3. The germline V gene encodes CDR1 MGHRA and CDR2 YSYEKL. CDR3: CASSRGGTDAQYF. The CDR3 DNA is TGCGCCAGCAGCCGCGGGGGCACAGATGCGCAGTATTTT.

This clonotype was counted a few times. The chain is built from TRBV20-1 and TRBJ2-7, with D possibly being TRBD2 (6 bases). The CDR3 is 13 amino acids. With 4 bases removed from V and 5 bases from J, the gap between germline ends came to 15 bases. CDR1 DFQATT and CDR2 SNEGSKA come from the germline V gene (reference sequence). CDR3 bases: TGCAGTGCTAACGAGCGGGCCTTTGACGAGCAGTACTTC. Protein product: CSANERAFDEQYF.

The rearrangement links TRBV12-3 or TRBV12-4 to TRBJ1-2, with D perhaps TRBD1 (5 bases). The V and J ends lost 6 bases and 7 bases respectively, with 18 bases between them. CDR3 length equals 14 residues. The CDR3 sequence is CASRKTAGESGYTF. The CDR3 coding sequence is TGTGCCAGCAGAAAAACGGCGGGGGAAAGTGGCTACACCTTC.

V and J are TRBV28 and TRBJ2-7; D possibly corresponds to TRBD2 (5 bases). The length of the CDR3 is 15 residues. Germline CDR1 is MDHEN and CDR2 is SYDVKM. V lost 1 base and J lost 3, with 13 bases in between. CDR3 nucleotide sequence: TGTGCCAGCAGTTTATATGGTCGGACTTACTACGAGCAGTACTTC. Protein: CASSLYGRTYYEQYF.

This clonotype appeared a few times. The rearrangement uses TRBV15 and TRBJ1-1; perhaps TRBD1 as D (5 bases). Between the trimmed V and J ends, which lost 0 bases and 2 bases, there was a span of 13 bases. Germline CDR1 and CDR2: LNHNV and YYDKDF (reference sequence). This CDR3 contains 16 residues. For the CDR3, the DNA is TGTGCCACCAGCAGAGATTGGGGGGGACCTAACACTGAAGCTTTCTTT. The encoded protein is CATSRDWGGPNTEAFF.

CDR3 loop: CASSQDVGPAQYF. The DNA of the CDR3 is TGCGCCAGCAGCCAAGATGTGGGGCCAGCGCAGTATTTT. The genes are TRBV4-1 and TRBJ2-3; a possible D gene is TRBD1 (5 bases). The CDR3 contains 13 residues. Between the trimmed V and J ends, which lost 0 bases and 10 bases, there was a span of 11 bases. Germline assignment: CDR1 MGHRA and CDR2 YSYEKL.

This clonotype was detected a few times. The rearrangement joins TRBV5-6 to TRBJ2-1; D is undetermined. CDR1 is SGHDT, CDR2 YYEEEE, per germline. The CDR3 sequence is 12 residues long. V lost 0 bases and J lost 7, with 5 bases in between. CDR3 in DNA: TGTGCCAGCAGCTTGGAAGAAAATGAGCAGTTCTTC. Amino acids: CASSLEENEQFF.

The V and J genes are TRBV29-1 and TRBJ1-2; 10 bases align to TRBD1. Trimming cost V 4 bases and J 7 bases; bases outside gene matches: 12. The V gene's germline CDR1 is SQVTM and CDR2 ANQGSEA. The CDR3 is 15 amino acids. The CDR3 DNA is TGCAGCGTTGTACGTTGGGACAGGGGACAAGGTGGCTACACCTTC. Amino acid sequence: CSVVRWDRGQGGYTF. The full variable domain, completed using reference TRBV29-1 and TRBJ1-2, is SAVISQKPSRDICQRGTSLTIQCQVDSQVTMMFWYRQQPGQSLTLIATANQGSEATYESGFVIDKFPISRPNLTFSTLTVSNMSPEDSSIYLCSVVRWDRGQGGYTFGSGTRLTVV.

This sequence joins TRBV11-2 and TRBJ2-4, with a tentative D call TRBD1 (5 bases). CDR1 and CDR2 from the germline V gene are SGHAT and FQNNGV. Deletions cut 5 bases from V and 0 bases from J, with 14 bases between. This CDR3 is built from 16 residues. CDR3 loop: CASSIAGWGAKNIQYF. DNA for the CDR3: TGTGCCAGCAGCATCGCAGGGTGGGGAGCCAAAAACATTCAGTACTTC.

For this clonotype: The junction does not match germline at one end; this may be a read error. The rearrangement joins TRBV24-1 to TRBJ2-5; 14 bases are a match to TRBD2. Per germline, CDR1 KGHDR and CDR2 SFDVKD. The CDR3 spans 13 residues. The CDR3 reads CATSDRLAGGPVF. CDR3 sequence (DNA): TGTGCCACCAGTGATCGACTAGCGGGAGGGCCGGTCTTC.

The rearrangement uses TRBV4-1 and TRBJ1-4; D gene unclear. This CDR3 is built from 20 residues. V gave up 0 bases and J gave up 0 bases, with 20 bases separating them. The germline V gene has CDR1 MGHRA and CDR2 YSYEKL. CDR3 amino acids: CASSQDSLAGPNPTNEKLFF. In nucleotides, the CDR3 is TGCGCCAGCAGCCAAGATTCTCTGGCAGGACCAAACCCAACTAATGAAAAACTGTTTTTT.

The chain has TRBV19 and TRBJ1-4; no reliable D call. CDR3 length: 15 residues. Germline CDR1 LNHDA, CDR2 SQIVND (reference sequence). Trimming removed 7 bases at V and 5 bases at J, with 17 bases between. CDR3 sequence (DNA): TGTGCCAGTAACAACATGGGATCGTCGAATGAAAAACTGTTTTTT. This translates into CASNNMGSSNEKLFF.

In its sample, this clonotype was seen a few times. The chain couples TRBV12-3 or TRBV12-4 to TRBJ2-1; the D is unclear. The CDR3 is made up of 13 amino acids. Deletions cut 7 bases from V and 2 bases from J, with 9 bases between. The CDR3 nucleotides are TGTGCCAGCAACTTTTCGCCCTACAATGAGCAGTTCTTC. Its translation: CASNFSPYNEQFF.

This sequence joins TRBV2 and TRBJ1-2, with D perhaps matching TRBD1 (6 bases). The germline V gene encodes CDR1 SNHLY and CDR2 FYNNEI. V was trimmed by 2 bases and J by 0 bases, leaving 7 bases between them. This CDR3 has 14 residues. The chain's CDR3 is CASSERTANYGYTF. The CDR3 DNA reads TGTGCCAGCAGTGAAAGGACAGCTAACTATGGCTACACCTTC.

This clonotype was recorded many times. The rearrangement links TRBV27 to TRBJ2-7; no clear D. The CDR3 totals 13 residues. Trimming removed 2 bases at V and 4 bases at J, with 9 bases between. CDR1 and CDR2 from the germline V gene are MNHEY and SMNVEV (reference sequence). The CDR3 DNA is TGTGCCAGCAGTTTAGGTCCGGGTTACGAGCAGTACTTC. This gives the protein CASSLGPGYEQYF.

The V call is TRBV4-3, the J call TRBJ1-4; D remains unclear. The CDR3 consists of 16 residues. The V end was cut by 0 bases, the J end by 1 base, with 9 bases between. Germline CDR1 is LGHNA and CDR2 is YSLEER. CDR3 coding DNA: TGCGCCAGCAGCCAAGATTATACAAGAACTAATGAAAAACTGTTTTTT. This encodes CASSQDYTRTNEKLFF.

The rearrangement uses TRBV24-1 and TRBJ2-3; D possibly corresponds to TRBD2 (6 bases). V was clipped by 3 bases and J by 2 bases, with 20 bases between them. This CDR3 contains 18 residues. Germline values: CDR1 KGHDR, CDR2 SFDVKD. The CDR3 nucleotides are TGTGCCACCAGTGATCCGACGCCCACGGGGGACCTCACAGATACGCAGTATTTT. This codes for CATSDPTPTGDLTDTQYF.